These T cell receptor beta chains were read from a single sample in a study of T cells in Graves' hyperthyroidism and ophthalmopathy. TCRdb independently ran MiXCR on the multiplex PCR reads; one entry per CDR3 protein. Of 340,000 or so distinct CDR3 sequences listed, around a sixth were seen once; the top ten hold around 54%. Sequencing was performed on blood. These receptors were obtained from a woman in her forties or fifties with Graves' hyperthyroidism. Both conserved end residues are part of each CDR3. The order of the fields is CDR3 protein, CDR3 DNA, J gene, V gene, clone size, D gene. D genes are given only for firm matches. The size entry is marked missing in some rows and otherwise reads once, few, many or a size class.

CDR3 protein: CASSHYEGSYEQYF; CDR3 DNA: TGCGCCAGCAGCCACTACGAGGGGTCCTACGAGCAGTACTTC; J gene: TRBJ2-7; V gene: TRBV4-1; clone size: many; D gene: NA
CDR3 protein: CASSPMETQYF; CDR3 DNA: TGTGCCAGCAGTCCGATGGAGACCCAGTACTTC; J gene: TRBJ2-5; V gene: TRBV6-1; clone size: few; D gene: NA
CDR3 protein: CASSALVSGDDTQYF; CDR3 DNA: TGTGCCAGCAGTGCTTTGGTTTCGGGGGACGATACGCAGTATTTT; J gene: TRBJ2-3; V gene: TRBV28; clone size: NA; D gene: NA
CDR3 protein: CASSVSSQETQYF; CDR3 DNA: TGTGCCAGCAGCGTAAGCTCCCAGGAGACCCAGTACTTC; J gene: TRBJ2-5; V gene: TRBV9; clone size: NA; D gene: NA
CDR3 protein: CSARDFIAAKFTF; CDR3 DNA: TGCAGTGCTAGAGATTTTATCGCAGCCAAGTTCACCTTC; J gene: TRBJ1-2; V gene: TRBV20-1; clone size: NA; D gene: NA
CDR3 protein: CASGPEGGEQYF; CDR3 DNA: TGTGCCAGCGGACCAGAAGGGGGCGAGCAGTACTTC; J gene: TRBJ2-7; V gene: TRBV28; clone size: few; D gene: NA
CDR3 protein: CASSSRRQPLLPDTQYF; CDR3 DNA: TGTGCCAGTAGTTCAAGAAGACAACCCCTCTTACCAGATACGCAGTATTTT; J gene: TRBJ2-3; V gene: TRBV19; clone size: NA; D gene: NA
CDR3 protein: CAWSVGQHYGYTF; CDR3 DNA: TGTGCCTGGAGTGTGGGACAGCACTATGGCTACACCTTC; J gene: TRBJ1-2; V gene: TRBV30; clone size: many; D gene: TRBD1
CDR3 protein: CASSPGLEANYGYTF; CDR3 DNA: TGTGCCAGCTCACCAGGATTGGAAGCTAACTATGGCTACACCTTC; J gene: TRBJ1-2; V gene: TRBV18; clone size: NA; D gene: NA
CDR3 protein: CASSEYAPRGRGTDTQYF; CDR3 DNA: TGTGCCAGCAGTGAATATGCCCCCAGGGGGCGAGGTACAGATACGCAGTATTTT; J gene: TRBJ2-3; V gene: TRBV25-1; clone size: once; D gene: TRBD1
CDR3 protein: CASSLKGDRATWTQYF; CDR3 DNA: TGTGCCAGCAGCCTTAAGGGCGACAGGGCAACTTGGACGCAGTATTTT; J gene: TRBJ2-3; V gene: TRBV14; clone size: many; D gene: TRBD1
CDR3 protein: CASSSTGLAGGPGEQFF; CDR3 DNA: TGCGCCAGCAGCTCAACGGGACTAGCGGGGGGGCCGGGTGAGCAGTTCTTC; J gene: TRBJ2-1; V gene: TRBV5-1; clone size: few; D gene: TRBD2
CDR3 protein: CASSLGLGAQYF; CDR3 DNA: TGTGCCAGCAGCTTAGGACTAGGGGCGCAGTATTTT; J gene: TRBJ2-3; V gene: TRBV7-3; clone size: few; D gene: TRBD2
CDR3 protein: CASSPYPESTDTQYF; CDR3 DNA: TGTGCCAGCAGCCCCTACCCGGAGAGCACAGATACGCAGTATTTT; J gene: TRBJ2-3; V gene: TRBV3-1; clone size: many; D gene: NA
CDR3 protein: CATSPERDLYEQYF; CDR3 DNA: TGTGCCACCAGCCCTGAGCGGGACCTTTACGAGCAGTACTTC; J gene: TRBJ2-7; V gene: TRBV15; clone size: few; D gene: TRBD2
CDR3 protein: CASSLGSSGTSTDTQYF; CDR3 DNA: TGTGCCAGCAGCTTAGGCTCTAGCGGGACTAGCACAGATACGCAGTATTTT; J gene: TRBJ2-3; V gene: TRBV11-2; clone size: many; D gene: TRBD2
CDR3 protein: CASSNGGMGNEQFF; CDR3 DNA: TGTGCCAGCAGCAACGGGGGGATGGGGAATGAGCAGTTCTTC; J gene: TRBJ2-1; V gene: TRBV11-2; clone size: NA; D gene: TRBD2
CDR3 protein: CASSYYRADTQYF; CDR3 DNA: TGTGCCAGCAGTTATTACAGGGCAGATACGCAGTATTTT; J gene: TRBJ2-3; V gene: TRBV6-1; clone size: many; D gene: NA
CDR3 protein: CASSAPPVTEAFF; CDR3 DNA: TGTGCCAGCAGCGCCCCGCCAGTAACGGAAGCTTTCTTT; J gene: TRBJ1-1; V gene: TRBV9; clone size: few; D gene: NA
CDR3 protein: CASSSPSGNLPYNEQFF; CDR3 DNA: TGTGCCAGCAGTTCCCCTAGTGGGAACCTTCCCTACAATGAGCAGTTCTTC; J gene: TRBJ2-1; V gene: TRBV27; clone size: NA; D gene: NA
CDR3 protein: CASSLDGRYEQFF; CDR3 DNA: TGTGCCAGCAGCTTGGACGGGAGATATGAGCAGTTCTTC; J gene: TRBJ2-1; V gene: TRBV7-3; clone size: few; D gene: NA
CDR3 protein: CASSVPGSIWANVLTF; CDR3 DNA: TGCGCCAGCAGCGTACCGGGGTCCATCTGGGCCAACGTCCTGACTTTC; J gene: TRBJ2-6; V gene: TRBV5-1; clone size: NA; D gene: NA
CDR3 protein: CSASRTEETQYF; CDR3 DNA: TGCAGTGCTAGCCGGACGGAAGAGACCCAGTACTTC; J gene: TRBJ2-5; V gene: TRBV20-1; clone size: NA; D gene: NA
CDR3 protein: CASRIDRGPTYNEQFF; CDR3 DNA: TGTGCCAGCAGAATAGACAGGGGACCGACCTACAATGAGCAGTTCTTC; J gene: TRBJ2-1; V gene: TRBV28; clone size: many; D gene: TRBD1
CDR3 protein: CASSLRGGSTKAFF; CDR3 DNA: TGTGCCAGCAGTTTACGGGGGGGGAGCACTAAAGCTTTCTTT; J gene: TRBJ1-1; V gene: TRBV12-3/TRBV12-4; clone size: few; D gene: NA
CDR3 protein: CASSSRPGHGTYEQYF; CDR3 DNA: TGTGCCAGCAGCTCCCGGCCGGGACATGGGACCTACGAGCAGTACTTC; J gene: TRBJ2-7; V gene: TRBV5-6; clone size: few; D gene: NA
CDR3 protein: CARQGIDYGYTF; CDR3 DNA: TGTGCCAGACAGGGGATTGACTATGGCTACACCTTC; J gene: TRBJ1-2; V gene: TRBV2; clone size: many; D gene: TRBD1
CDR3 protein: CAWSVQPPRQGPEESQYF; CDR3 DNA: TGTGCCTGGAGTGTCCAACCCCCCCGCCAGGGACCAGAAGAGTCCCAGTACTTC; J gene: TRBJ2-5; V gene: TRBV30; clone size: NA; D gene: NA
CDR3 protein: CASSFNQRGTQYF; CDR3 DNA: TGCGCCAGCAGCTTCAACCAGCGGGGGACCCAGTACTTC; J gene: TRBJ2-5; V gene: TRBV5-1; clone size: NA; D gene: TRBD2
CDR3 protein: CASSPGTGNFPGELFF; CDR3 DNA: TGCGCCAGCTCGCCCGGGACAGGAAATTTTCCCGGGGAGCTGTTTTTT; J gene: TRBJ2-2; V gene: TRBV5-1; clone size: NA; D gene: TRBD1
CDR3 protein: CASSFSGNGQAFF; CDR3 DNA: TGTGCCAGCAGCTTTTCAGGGAATGGACAAGCTTTCTTT; J gene: TRBJ1-1; V gene: TRBV5-4; clone size: NA; D gene: NA
CDR3 protein: CASSRGDRGEKLFF; CDR3 DNA: TGTGCCAGCAGCCGTGGGGACAGAGGAGAAAAACTGTTTTTT; J gene: TRBJ1-4; V gene: TRBV7-9; clone size: few; D gene: TRBD1
CDR3 protein: CASSVGGGETFF; CDR3 DNA: TGTGCCAGCAGCGTAGGGGGAGGGGAGACTTTCTTT; J gene: TRBJ1-1; V gene: TRBV9; clone size: many; D gene: NA
CDR3 protein: CASSGRDSNQPQHF; CDR3 DNA: TGTGCCAGCAGCGGCAGAGATAGCAATCAGCCCCAGCATTTT; J gene: TRBJ1-5; V gene: TRBV7-8; clone size: few; D gene: NA
CDR3 protein: CASRGRTATNEKLFF; CDR3 DNA: TGTGCCAGCAGAGGAAGGACTGCAACTAATGAAAAACTGTTTTTT; J gene: TRBJ1-4; V gene: TRBV2; clone size: many; D gene: NA
CDR3 protein: CASRTGTGLGSAVEKLFF; CDR3 DNA: TGTGCCAGCAGAACCGGGACAGGGTTAGGATCGGCCGTCGAAAAACTGTTTTTT; J gene: TRBJ1-4; V gene: TRBV6-1; clone size: few; D gene: TRBD1